The T cell receptor beta chain described here comes from a study of OX40 agonist ivuxolimab in advanced cancers. Study at large: Patients receiving dose escalation had hepatocellular carcinoma, melanoma, renal cell or head and neck cancer. Participants could have had prior anti-PD-1, anti-PD-L1 or anti-CTLA-4 therapy, and 40% had some.

Autoimmune disease history or systemic immunosuppression barred patients. Repertoires were generated with immunoSEQ multiplex PCR, while TCRdb's copy carries only in-frame clones and drops some. The table lists 70,000 or so clones, around 87% of them singletons. Trimming removed 2 bases from V and 5 bases from J, with 13 bases in between. Germline-derived CDR1 and CDR2 are SGHNT and YYREEE (reference sequence). The CDR3 runs 14 residues. This clonotype was obtained from an adult with an advanced solid tumor such as melanoma, head and neck, liver or kidney cancer. The chain combines TRBV5-4 with TRBJ2-5, with D possibly being TRBD1 or TRBD2 (5 bases each). The source was CD4+ or CD8+ T cells sorted from blood, collected in a trial of the OX40 agonist ivuxolimab. The DNA for the CDR3 is TGTGCCAGCAGCTTCAGAGGGGTAGAGGAGACCCAGTACTTC. Translating it yields CASSFRGVEETQYF.